The 19 T cell receptor beta chains presented below share a single source sample, sequenced in a study of blood T cell repertoires in COVID-19. The repertoire was sequenced with immunoSEQ multiplex PCR; TCRdb's copy has only in-frame clones and lacks some. Found here are about 320,000 clones, roughly 85% of them singletons; the top ten hold 7.2%. Sequenced input: peripheral blood. These receptors were taken from a human donor in a cohort sampled during active COVID-19.

Ten or more counts support this clone. Other DNA sequences in the sample encode the same CDR3. The chain is built from TRBV2 and TRBJ1-1, with D possibly TRBD1 on 6 matching bases. V lost 4 bases to trimming and J lost 5 bases, with 14 bases between them. This CDR3 is built from 14 residues. The V gene's germline CDR1 is SNHLY and CDR2 FYNNEI. The chain's CDR3 is CASSGGRGRTEAFF. The DNA for the CDR3 is TGTGCCAGCAGTGGAGGCAGGGGAAGGACTGAAGCTTTCTTT.

This clone has a handful of counts. The V call is TRBV7-9, the J call TRBJ2-7, with unresolved D. This CDR3 comprises 12 residues. Trimming took off 5 bases at V and 3 bases at J, with 8 bases between the two ends. Germline V gene sequence: CDR1 SEHNR, CDR2 FQNEAQ (reference sequence). The CDR3 DNA reads TGTGCCAGCAGCCCAGGAATCTACGAGCAGTACTTC. Its protein is CASSPGIYEQYF.

Written as DNA, the CDR3 is TGTGCCAGCAGCTCCAGGGGGCGCGGGACCGGGGAGCTGTTTTTT. This codes for CASSSRGRGTGELFF. The chain has TRBV5-4 and TRBJ2-2; 8 nucleotides line up with TRBD1. CDR3 length: 15 amino acids. From germline, CDR1 is SGHNT and CDR2 YYREEE (reference sequence). After removal of 3 bases from V and 5 bases from J, the junction contained 6 bases not matched to a gene.

The V and J genes are TRBV12-3 or TRBV12-4 and TRBJ1-2; tentatively, D is TRBD1 (5 bases). The CDR3 loop spans 13 amino acids. Trimming removed 6 bases from V and 1 base from J, with 9 bases in between. CDR3 sequence reads: CASRPGINYGYTF. Here the CDR3 DNA reads TGTGCCAGCAGACCAGGGATTAACTATGGCTACACCTTC.

CDR3 residues: CASSLSTGGREAFF. The CDR3, as DNA: TGTGCCAGCAGTTTATCAACAGGGGGCAGGGAAGCTTTCTTT. The chain has TRBV27 and TRBJ1-1; TRBD1 matches 9 bases. This CDR3 spans 14 amino acids. Germline V gene sequence: CDR1 MNHEY, CDR2 SMNVEV (reference sequence). The trim removed 0 bases at V and 8 bases at J, leaving 4 bases unmatched.

The genes are TRBV4-2 and TRBJ2-3; the match to TRBD2 covers 8 bases. Germline values: CDR1 LGHNA, CDR2 YNFKEQ. J lost 3 bases, V lost 3 bases, and 5 bases had no gene match. The CDR3 has 15 residues. For the CDR3, the DNA is TGTGCCAGCAGCCACCGGGGGGGTTGGACAGATACGCAGTATTTT. This gives the protein CASSHRGGWTDTQYF.

The rearrangement links TRBV6-5 to TRBJ1-1, with 9 nucleotides matching TRBD1. CDR1 MNHEY and CDR2 SVGAGI come from the germline V gene. The CDR3 contains 13 residues. The J segment lost 5 bases and the V segment lost 11 bases, leaving 9 bases of the junction unmatched. CDR3 DNA: TGTGCCTCAGCTCCGGGACAGGGTACTGAAGCTTTCTTT. Protein: CASAPGQGTEAFF.

The rearrangement links TRBV19 to TRBJ1-5; D not certain. This CDR3 spans 12 amino acids. Germline CDR1 and CDR2: LNHDA and SQIVND (reference sequence). V was cut by 6 bases and J by 6 bases, with 9 bases left in between. For the CDR3, the DNA is TGTGCCAGTAGCCTTTCAGGTCAGCCCCAGCATTTT. Translating it yields CASSLSGQPQHF. Full variable domain (outside the CDR3, taken from reference TRBV19 and TRBJ1-5): DGGITQSPKYLFRKEGQNVTLSCEQNLNHDAMYWYRQDPGQGLRLIYYSQIVNDFQKGDIAEGYSVSREKKESFPLTVTSAQKNPTAFYLCASSLSGQPQHFGDGTRLSIL.

The gene calls are TRBV6-6 and TRBJ2-2, with unresolved D. This CDR3 has 10 amino acids. Trimming stripped 10 bases from V and 7 bases from J, with 7 bases between. Per the germline V gene, CDR1 is MNHNY and CDR2 is SVGAGI (reference sequence). The CDR3 DNA reads TGTGCCACCGCGTACGGGGAGCTGTTTTTT. Its translation is CATAYGELFF.

V usage is TRBV7-9 and J usage is TRBJ1-3; D is unclear. Trimming shortened V by 2 bases and J by 4 bases, and 6 bases separated the two germline ends. There are 13 residues in the CDR3. Germline CDR1 SEHNR, CDR2 FQNEAQ (reference sequence). For the CDR3, the DNA is TGTGCCAGCAGCTTACCCGAGGGAAACACCATATATTTT. Translated, it gives CASSLPEGNTIYF.

The chain links TRBV7-9 to TRBJ1-3; D remains unclear. The CDR3 is 13 residues long. V was shortened by 2 bases and J by 2 bases, with 4 bases between the two germline ends. From germline, CDR1 is SEHNR and CDR2 FQNEAQ (reference sequence). The CDR3 region has the DNA TGTGCCAGCAGCTTAAACACTGGAAACACCATATATTTT. Encoded protein: CASSLNTGNTIYF.

The chain carries TRBV11-2 and TRBJ2-3; TRBD2 matches 16 bases. Germline V gives CDR1 SGHAT, CDR2 FQNNGV. The CDR3 length is 18 residues. Germline trimming cut 1 base from V and 0 bases from J; bases unmatched to any gene: 1. The DNA for the CDR3 is TGTGCCAGCAGCTTAGCGGGACTAGCGGGGGGGAGCACAGATACGCAGTATTTT. It codes for CASSLAGLAGGSTDTQYF.

The gene calls are TRBV19 and TRBJ1-1; D not certain. The CDR3 contains 13 residues. V shed 7 bases and J shed 2 bases, with 11 bases lying between them. Germline CDR1 is LNHDA and CDR2 is SQIVND (reference sequence). The CDR3 sequence is CASKLTANTEAFF. Here the CDR3 DNA reads TGTGCCAGTAAGCTAACAGCCAACACTGAAGCTTTCTTT.

The rearrangement joins TRBV30 to TRBJ1-1; perhaps TRBD1 as D (5 bases). V lost 2 bases and J lost 0, with 13 bases in between. This CDR3 contains 15 residues. CDR1 is GTSNPN and CDR2 is SVGIG in the germline V gene (reference sequence). The CDR3 sequence: CAWSFGAGMNTEAFF. The CDR3 DNA sequence: TGTGCCTGGAGTTTTGGGGCAGGTATGAACACTGAAGCTTTCTTT.

J is TRBJ1-6 and V is TRBV30; TRBD1 matches at 7 bases. J lost 9 bases, V lost 3 bases, and 11 bases had no gene match. CDR3 size: 15 residues. CDR1 and CDR2 from the germline V gene are GTSNPN and SVGIG (reference sequence). CDR3 protein: CAWSRQGAYGSPLHF. The CDR3 coding sequence is TGTGCCTGGAGCAGACAGGGTGCTTATGGTTCACCCCTCCACTTT.

This clone came up once. The V call is TRBV7-9, the J call TRBJ2-7; D is perhaps TRBD1 (5 bases). V was clipped by 2 bases and J by 7 bases, with 12 bases between them. The CDR3 loop spans 13 amino acids. From germline, CDR1 is SEHNR and CDR2 FQNEAQ (reference sequence). In DNA, the CDR3 is TGTGCCAGCAGCTTACAGGGTCCAAAGGAGCAGTACTTC. It yields the protein CASSLQGPKEQYF.

This clone occurred a few times. The rearrangement joins TRBV3-1 (or the pseudogene TRBV3-2) to TRBJ1-3, with no clear D. CDR3 size: 15 residues. V lost 1 base and J lost 0, with 7 bases in between. The germline V gene encodes CDR1 LGHDT and CDR2 YNNKEL (reference sequence). In DNA, the CDR3 is TGTGCCAGCAGCCAAGCCCCAGTCTCTGGAAACACCATATATTTT. Translation gives CASSQAPVSGNTIYF.

The chain joins TRBV6-5 to TRBJ1-1, with D possibly TRBD1 on 6 matching bases. V lost 5 bases, J lost 5 bases, and 18 bases lay in between. This CDR3 comprises 15 residues. In germline, CDR1 is MNHEY, CDR2 SVGAGI. The CDR3 region has the DNA TGTGCCAGCAGTACGCCCGGGGGGGCGAGGACTGAAGCTTTCTTT. Translating gives CASSTPGGARTEAFF.

The CDR3 DNA reads TGTGCCAGCAGCGGGGACTTGGGAGGAAACACCATATATTTT. Its translation: CASSGDLGGNTIYF. The chain combines TRBV5-6 with TRBJ1-3; D possibly corresponds to TRBD1 (5 bases). This CDR3 spans 14 amino acids. V lost 4 bases and J lost 4, with 12 bases in between. The germline V gene has CDR1 SGHDT and CDR2 YYEEEE.